These 10 T cell receptor beta chains were all obtained from the same sample, sequenced in a study of shared clonotypes between healthy human individuals (dated by TCRdb to about 2020). CD8 naive samples consisted of CD45RO-negative cells that were positively selected for CCR7, yielding a CD45RA+CCR7+ population without TemRA cells. The library was generated by the immunoSEQ multiplex PCR assay. TCRdb limited this immuneACCESS table to in-frame rearrangements with V and J called. A share of clones is missing; checked studies link under half to unresolved V genes, and the rest is unexplained. The sample contains over 2,000,000 clones, just under 95% of them found a single time. Roughly 1.7% of the sample lies in the top ten. The sequenced sample consisted of naive CD8+ T cells from PBMCs. This specimen's cell subset or site label, interpreted: CD45RA+CCR7+. The receptors here all came from a man aged 18-30 years in good health. Some clones in this sample may be carry-over from other donors' samples.

This chain links TRBV5-1 with TRBJ2-3, with TRBD1 matching 12 bases. The V segment lost 4 bases and the J segment 0 bases; nucleotides outside the gene matches: 9. This CDR3 comprises 18 residues. CDR1 is SGHRS, CDR2 YFSETQ, per germline. CDR3 amino acids: CASSAGQGAVSSTDTQYF. Here the CDR3 DNA reads TGCGCCAGCAGCGCGGGACAGGGGGCGGTTAGTAGCACAGATACGCAGTATTTT.

This clone was seen just once. This chain connects TRBV6-6 to TRBJ1-1; D is perhaps TRBD1 (6 bases). The CDR3 sequence is 14 residues long. The germline V gene encodes CDR1 MNHNY and CDR2 SVGAGI (reference sequence). V was clipped by 8 bases and J by 1 base, with 14 bases between them. The CDR3, as DNA: TGTGCCAGCGTTACGAGGGGGAAGAACACTGAAGCTTTCTTT. This gives the protein CASVTRGKNTEAFF.

The genes are TRBV5-6 and TRBJ1-3; the D gene is possibly TRBD1 (5 bases). Germline V CDR1 and CDR2: SGHDT, YYEEEE. There are 12 residues in the CDR3. V gave up 0 bases and J gave up 10 bases, with 8 bases separating them. This CDR3 is CASSLVGETIYF. The CDR3 DNA reads as TGTGCCAGCAGCTTGGTGGGGGAAACCATATATTTT.

V is TRBV5-6 and J is TRBJ1-3; a possible D gene is TRBD1 (5 bases). CDR1 SGHDT and CDR2 YYEEEE come from the germline V gene. V lost 10 bases and J 0 bases, leaving 29 bases between the germline ends. There are 19 residues in the CDR3. CDR3 DNA sequence: TGTGCCGTGCACTTGGGTTACTGTCAACAGGTGTCCTCTGGAAACACCATATATTTT. Translated: CAVHLGYCQQVSSGNTIYF. Variable domain in full (rest from reference TRBV5-6 and TRBJ1-3): DAGVTQSPTHLIKTRGQQVTLRCSPKSGHDTVSWYQQALGQGPQFIFQYYEEEERQRGNFPDRFSGHQFPNYSSELNVNALLLGDSALYLCAVHLGYCQQVSSGNTIYFGEGSWLTVV.

This chain connects TRBV7-9 to TRBJ2-5, with 8 bases matching TRBD1. Germline CDR1 reads SEHNR; CDR2 reads FQNEAQ (reference sequence). V shed 5 bases, J shed 5 bases, and the junction held 7 bases outside the gene matches. CDR3 length: 14 amino acids. The CDR3 region has the DNA TGTGCCAGCAGCCCCTCCAGGGGGCCGGAGACCCAGTACTTC. This sequence encodes CASSPSRGPETQYF.

The chain combines TRBV5-1 with TRBJ2-1; D is possibly TRBD1 (5 bases). Germline lookup yields CDR1 SGHRS and CDR2 YFSETQ. V lost 0 bases and J 8 bases, leaving 6 bases between the germline ends. CDR3 length: 12 amino acids. CDR3 in DNA: TGCGCCAGCAGCTTGGAGGGGCATGAGCAGTTCTTC. Translation gives CASSLEGHEQFF.

The V gene is TRBV6-1, the J gene TRBJ2-7; TRBD1 matches at 7 bases. CDR3 length equals 20 residues. The germline CDR1 and CDR2 sequences are MNHNS and SASEGT. J lost 0 bases, V lost 2 bases, and 19 bases had no gene match. The DNA of the CDR3 is TGTGCCAGCAGTGAAAGGAGAGACAGGGTAGTCCCAAAAAGCTCCTACGAGCAGTACTTC. The encoded protein is CASSERRDRVVPKSSYEQYF.

V and J are TRBV10-3 and TRBJ2-1, with 13 bases aligning to TRBD2. CDR1 ENHRY and CDR2 SYGVKD come from the germline V gene. The CDR3 has 17 amino acids. With V trimmed by 6 bases and J by 1 base, 6 bases remained unmatched. The CDR3 reads CAIRGGLAGESYNEQFF. CDR3 bases: TGTGCCATCAGGGGCGGACTAGCGGGAGAATCCTACAATGAGCAGTTCTTC.

The chain recombines TRBV5-1 with TRBJ1-2; no reliable D call. Germline assignment: CDR1 SGHRS and CDR2 YFSETQ. The CDR3 has 13 residues. V was cut by 2 bases and J by 5 bases, with 10 bases left in between. Here the CDR3 reads CASSFPGGYGYTF. DNA for the CDR3: TGCGCCAGCAGCTTTCCGGGAGGGTATGGCTACACCTTC.

J is TRBJ1-1 and V is TRBV27; tentative D call: TRBD1 (6 bases). Germline V gene lookup returns CDR1 MNHEY and CDR2 SMNVEV (reference sequence). V was pared by 8 bases and J by 5 bases, with 15 bases between. This CDR3 is 13 amino acids long. This CDR3 is CASRIGGATEAFF. The CDR3 DNA reads as TGTGCCAGCCGCATTGGGGGGGCAACTGAAGCTTTCTTT.